This entry lists 14 T cell receptor beta chains sequenced from one sample in a study of chemoradiotherapy in HPV16-positive cancers. The protocol was immunoSEQ multiplex PCR, while the TCRdb copy is restricted to in-frame clones and leaves out a portion. This table holds more than 2,000 clones, roughly 84% found once. The sample here was tumor tissue, taken from a patient who underwent chemoradiotherapy. All receptors come from a human donor with HPV-associated anogenital cancer.

V usage is TRBV6-5 and J usage is TRBJ2-7; no clear D. The CDR3 is 13 residues long. V shed 7 bases and J shed 3 bases, with 13 bases lying between them. Germline CDR1 reads MNHEY; CDR2 reads SVGAGI. DNA of the CDR3: TGTGCCAGCACTCCCGTTAACAGCTACGAGCAGTACTTC. Amino acid sequence: CASTPVNSYEQYF.

CDR3 protein: CASSFQGAGSGEQYF. CDR3 sequence (DNA): TGTGCCAGCAGTTTCCAGGGGGCTGGATCGGGAGAGCAGTACTTC. The rearrangement links TRBV27 to TRBJ2-7; 8 bases match TRBD1. Germline V gives CDR1 MNHEY, CDR2 SMNVEV (reference sequence). The CDR3 runs 15 residues. With 3 bases clipped from V and 7 bases from J, the junction kept 11 bases outside the gene matches.

This chain uses TRBV6-6 with TRBJ1-1; 7 bases map to TRBD1. Germline CDR1 MNHNY, CDR2 SVGAGI (reference sequence). V was pared by 5 bases and J by 7 bases, with 7 bases of the junction left unmatched. This CDR3 is built from 13 residues. CDR3 DNA: TGTGCCAGCAGTCGTGGGACAGTTAGTGAAGCTTTCTTT. The encoded protein is CASSRGTVSEAFF.

The rearrangement joins TRBV4-3 to TRBJ1-4; no clear D. Germline lookup yields CDR1 LGHNA and CDR2 YSLEER. V gave up 1 base and J gave up 4 bases, with 13 bases separating them. The CDR3 sequence is 16 residues long. In DNA form, the CDR3 reads TGCGCCAGCAGCCAAGCCGGTGGGGTAATTAATGAAAAACTGTTTTTT. It encodes CASSQAGGVINEKLFF.

The genes are TRBV5-4 and TRBJ2-7, with TRBD2 matching over 10 bases. This CDR3 has 14 amino acids. J lost 7 bases, V lost 4 bases, and 8 bases had no gene match. Germline V gene data show CDR1 as SGHNT and CDR2 as YYREEE (reference sequence). The CDR3 loop is CASSPTSGDVEQYF. For the CDR3, the DNA is TGTGCCAGCAGCCCAACTAGCGGGGACGTAGAGCAGTACTTC.

This clone was counted a few times. In nucleotides, the CDR3 is TGTGCCAGCAGTTATGATGACGGTGGCATGAACACTGAAGCTTTCTTT. This gives the protein CASSYDDGGMNTEAFF. The chain couples TRBV6-5 to TRBJ1-1; D unclear. The V and J ends lost 3 bases and 0 bases respectively, with 14 bases between them. The CDR3 spans 16 residues. Germline CDR1 reads MNHEY; CDR2 reads SVGAGI.

The chain's CDR3 is CASSFCGTSGRDCNEQFF. CDR3 bases: TGTGCCAGCAGCTTTTGCGGGACTAGCGGGAGGGACTGCAATGAGCAGTTCTTC. The V gene is TRBV11-2, the J gene TRBJ2-1, with 16 bases fitting TRBD2. In germline, CDR1 is SGHAT, CDR2 FQNNGV. The CDR3 contains 18 residues. Unmatched junction bases numbered 8, after V lost 3 bases and J lost 6 bases.

CDR3 residues: CAWSRLHTEAFF. In DNA form, the CDR3 reads TGTGCCTGGAGTCGTTTACACACTGAAGCTTTCTTT. The chain has TRBV30 and TRBJ1-1; D is uncertain. Germline CDR1 GTSNPN, CDR2 SVGIG (reference sequence). The CDR3 is made up of 12 amino acids. The V end lost 2 bases, the J end lost 3 bases, and 7 bases lay between the germline ends. The full variable domain, with the rest looked up from reference TRBV30 and TRBJ1-1, is SQTIHQWPATLVQPVGSPLSLECTVEGTSNPNLYWYRQAAGRGLQLLFYSVGIGQISSEVPQNLSASRPQDRQFILSSKKLLLSDSGFYLCAWSRLHTEAFFGQGTRLTVV.

The genes are TRBV5-1 and TRBJ1-3; a possible D gene is TRBD1 (5 bases). Germline-derived CDR1 and CDR2 are SGHRS and YFSETQ. The CDR3 consists of 19 residues. V gave up 2 bases and J gave up 3 bases, with 24 bases separating them. CDR3 in amino acids: CASSFGDDSGRYRGNTIYF. The CDR3 nucleotides read TGCGCCAGCAGCTTCGGGGACGACAGTGGCCGGTATCGTGGAAACACCATATATTTT.

The chain recombines TRBV18 with TRBJ1-1, with 7 bases matching TRBD1. Germline V CDR1 and CDR2: KGHSH, LQKENI. The ends lost 1 base at V and 4 bases at J; junction bases unmatched: 6. The CDR3 is 15 residues long. The DNA for the CDR3 is TGTGCCAGCTCACCACTACAGGGGATAGGCACTGAAGCTTTCTTT. It is translated as CASSPLQGIGTEAFF. Supplemented by reference TRBV18 and TRBJ1-1, the full variable domain reads NAGVMQNPRHLVRRRGQEARLRCSPMKGHSHVYWYRQLPEEGLKFMVYLQKENIIDESGMPKERFSAEFPKEGPSILRIQQVVRGDSAAYFCASSPLQGIGTEAFFGQGTRLTVV.

The rearrangement joins TRBV7-9 to TRBJ1-1; 7 bases align to TRBD1. The CDR3 has 11 residues. After removal of 5 bases from V and 14 bases from J, the junction contained 8 bases not matched to a gene. CDR1 is SEHNR, CDR2 FQNEAQ, per germline (reference sequence). DNA for the CDR3: TGTGCCAGCAGCCCGGGACAGTCTTTATTCTTT. Protein sequence: CASSPGQSLFF.

The sample holds one count of this clone. The V call is TRBV7-2, the J call TRBJ1-5; unclear D gene. CDR3 size: 14 residues. V lost 4 bases and J lost 4, with 11 bases in between. The germline V gene encodes CDR1 SGHTA and CDR2 FQGNSA. Written as DNA, the CDR3 is TGTGCCAGCAGCTCGGACGGGAGGAATCAGCCCCAGCATTTT. Its translation: CASSSDGRNQPQHF.

The chain recombines TRBV6-1 with TRBJ2-5; D tentatively fits TRBD1 or TRBD2 (6 bases each). The J call is uncertain, as TRBJ2-7 better fits the DNA end. Germline V gives CDR1 MNHNS, CDR2 SASEGT. This CDR3 is built from 14 residues. CDR3 residues: CASRMTRGAYEQYF. In DNA, the CDR3 is TGTGCCAGCAGGATGACTAGGGGGGCCTACGAGCAGTACTTC.

The gene calls are TRBV9 and TRBJ2-3; 9 bases agree with TRBD1. CDR1 is SGDLS and CDR2 is YYNGEE in the germline V gene. The CDR3 extends over 14 amino acids. The V gene end was trimmed by 4 bases and the J gene end by 7 bases; junction bases not matched to a gene: 7. The CDR3 reads CASSRDRAANTQYF. The DNA of the CDR3 is TGTGCCAGCAGCCGGGACAGGGCAGCAAATACGCAGTATTTT. The variable domain in full, completed from reference TRBV9 and TRBJ2-3, reads DSGVTQTPKHLITATGQRVTLRCSPRSGDLSVYWYQQSLDQGLQFLIQYYNGEERAKGNILERFSAQQFPDLHSELNLSSLELGDSALYFCASSRDRAANTQYFGPGTRLTVL.